This T cell receptor (beta chain) was sequenced for a study of hypomethylating agent response in myelodysplastic syndrome. Whole-study context: The mean patient age was about 70 +/- 6 years, and diploid cytogenetics predominated. The most frequent mutation was TET2, in about 45% of the 11 patients.

Study-level findings and limits: After hypomethylating agent treatment, diversity and clonality showed no significant change, overall or by response.

Concerning this clone: Its matching antigen is unknown.

The CDR3 consists of 14 residues. The V gene lost 4 bases and the J gene lost 2 bases, with 9 bases spanning the gap. Per the germline V gene, CDR1 is SGHRS and CDR2 is YFSETQ. Clones were sequenced by immunoSEQ multiplex PCR, and TCRdb holds only the in-frame ones, with some missing. The table includes about 6,000 clones, about 80% detected once. The sequencing used bone marrow, collected before or after starting hypomethylating agent treatment for myelodysplastic syndrome (not recorded which). This sequence was found in a human donor with myelodysplastic syndrome. The gene calls are TRBV5-1 and TRBJ1-4; a possible D gene is TRBD1 (5 bases). The CDR3 DNA is TGCGCCAGCAGCCTGACAGTGACTAATGAAAAACTGTTTTTT. Amino acid sequence: CASSLTVTNEKLFF.